The 10 T cell receptor beta chains below come from one sample, sequenced in a study of T cell repertoires in cytomegalovirus infection. These receptors' antigens are unknown. TCRdb re-analysed the reads in MiXCR, keeping a single row per CDR3 protein. The repertoire holds 700,000 to 850,000 distinct CDR3 sequences, approximately 29% seen once, with approximately 13% in the top ten. This material consisted of cultured CD8+ T cells from PBMCs, taken from culture after CMV antigen stimulation. The receptors originated from a human donor in good health (CMV status not recorded). Some clones in this sample may be carry-over from other donors' samples.

V gene TRBV19 combines with J gene TRBJ2-1, with D unresolved. The CDR3 runs 12 residues. V dropped 1 base and J dropped 9 bases, with 7 bases sitting between them. CDR1 and CDR2 (germline): LNHDA, SQIVND (reference sequence). The CDR3 bases are TGTGCCAGTAGTATAGTTGGTCGTGAGCAGTTCTTC. This translates into CASSIVGREQFF. The full variable domain, rest sourced from reference TRBV19 and TRBJ2-1, is DGGITQSPKYLFRKEGQNVTLSCEQNLNHDAMYWYRQDPGQGLRLIYYSQIVNDFQKGDIAEGYSVSREKKESFPLTVTSAQKNPTAFYLCASSIVGREQFFGPGTRLTVL.

The rearrangement links TRBV4-1 to TRBJ1-1, with D uncertain. This CDR3 region has 16 residues. CDR1 and CDR2 (germline): MGHRA, YSYEKL. The V and J ends lost 4 bases and 1 base respectively, with 16 bases between them. This chain's CDR3 is CASSLLSGRRNTEAFF. The CDR3 DNA is TGCGCCAGCAGCCTTCTATCCGGACGGAGGAACACTGAAGCTTTCTTT.

This clonotype was recorded many times. The chain has TRBV12-3 or TRBV12-4 and TRBJ1-5, with a tentative D call TRBD1 (6 bases). Trimming pared 6 bases from V and 6 bases from J, leaving 12 bases between. The CDR3 is 13 amino acids. The CDR3 sequence is CASSLTGSQPQHF. Written as DNA, the CDR3 is TGTGCCAGCAGCCTAACAGGGTCTCAGCCCCAGCATTTT.

A few counts support this clonotype. CDR3 region: CASSLYPGGQETQYF. Here the CDR3 DNA reads TGTGCCAGCAGTTTATACCCGGGGGGGCAAGAGACCCAGTACTTC. The chain joins TRBV28 to TRBJ2-5; 8 positions match TRBD2. This CDR3 has 15 residues. Unmatched junction bases numbered 3, after V lost 1 base and J lost 2 bases. CDR1 is MDHEN, CDR2 SYDVKM, per germline. The full variable domain, with the rest looked up from reference TRBV28 and TRBJ2-5, is DVKVTQSSRYLVKRTGEKVFLECVQDMDHENMFWYRQDPGLGLRLIYFSYDVKMKEKGDIPEGYSVSREKKERFSLILESASTNQTSMYLCASSLYPGGQETQYFGPGTRLLVL.

This clonotype was observed a handful of times. The chain joins TRBV6-1 to TRBJ2-5; D unresolved. Looked up from germline, CDR1 is MNHNS and CDR2 is SASEGT. The CDR3 totals 13 residues. The V end was cut by 8 bases, the J end by 4 bases, with 14 bases between. CDR3 DNA sequence: TGTGCCAGCGGCTCTTGGGTAGGAGAGACCCAGTACTTC. Residues: CASGSWVGETQYF.

This clonotype was counted between two and nine times. V and J are TRBV24-1 and TRBJ2-2; TRBD1 aligns across 9 bases. The CDR3 runs to 17 residues. V dropped 1 base and J dropped 2; count of bases not matched to a gene: 4. Germline-derived CDR1 and CDR2 are KGHDR and SFDVKD. CDR3 sequence (DNA): TGTGCCACCAGTGATTTTCGGGGACAGGGAAACACCGGGGAGCTGTTTTTT. Its translation is CATSDFRGQGNTGELFF.

This clonotype was counted only a few times. This rearrangement joins TRBV4-1 to TRBJ1-2; 11 nucleotides agree with TRBD1. Germline loops: CDR1 MGHRA, CDR2 YSYEKL. Trimming took 0 bases from V and 2 from J; bases not matched to a gene: 5. This CDR3 comprises 17 residues. The DNA of the CDR3 is TGCGCCAGCAGCCAAGATCCTCGGGACAGGGGGAACTATGGCTACACCTTC. It specifies CASSQDPRDRGNYGYTF.

The chain couples TRBV27 to TRBJ1-1; D gene unclear. CDR1 is MNHEY and CDR2 is SMNVEV in the germline V gene (reference sequence). V dropped 9 bases and J dropped 3 bases, with 14 bases sitting between them. The CDR3 sequence is 13 residues long. CDR3 in DNA: TGTGCCAGTCGAGATGTGGAGGACACTGAAGCTTTCTTT. It yields the protein CASRDVEDTEAFF.

The J gene is TRBJ2-3, the V gene TRBV27; weak D call: TRBD2 (6 bases). CDR3 size: 15 residues. The germline gives CDR1 MNHEY, CDR2 SMNVEV (reference sequence). V was cut by 2 bases and J by 2 bases, with 11 bases left in between. CDR3 protein: CASSLAGSYTDTQYF. In DNA, the CDR3 is TGTGCCAGCAGTTTAGCGGGAAGTTACACAGATACGCAGTATTTT.

The chain links TRBV7-9 to TRBJ1-1; 9 positions agree with TRBD1. CDR3 size: 13 residues. The V gene's germline CDR1 is SEHNR and CDR2 FQNEAQ (reference sequence). The V gene end was trimmed by 4 bases and the J gene end by 6 bases; junction bases not matched to a gene: 3. CDR3 loop: CASSSTGGSEAFF. In DNA form, the CDR3 reads TGTGCCAGCAGCTCGACAGGGGGGTCTGAAGCTTTCTTT.